This TCR beta chain was sequenced during a study of blood T cells in healthy people across ages. A remark on this clonotype: Its antigen is not known.

Study findings and constraints: TCR beta diversity, measured per million T cells, fell in a roughly linear way with age. Compared with aged donors, long-lived donors showed fewer expanded clones, suggesting selection.

With a J-beta primer mix and a sample-barcoded 5' primer, a second PCR ran roughly 6 to 12 cycles. TCRdb re-called the 5' RACE reads through MiXCR, storing one row per CDR3 protein. There are more than 650,000 distinct CDR3 sequences in the sample; 20% to 25% occur only once, and around a fifth lies in the top ten. J was trimmed by 6 bases and V by 5 bases; bases with no gene match: 8. This CDR3 is built from 15 residues. Germline V gene sequence: CDR1 SGHVS, CDR2 FQNEAQ. The receptor was isolated from a man between 70 and 80 years old in good health. The chain links TRBV7-8 to TRBJ1-1, with 11 bases lining up with TRBD1. The sample consisted of blood. The CDR3, as DNA: TGTGCCAGCAGCCTTTGGGACAGGGGGATCTCTGAAGCTTTCTTT. Its translation is CASSLWDRGISEAFF.